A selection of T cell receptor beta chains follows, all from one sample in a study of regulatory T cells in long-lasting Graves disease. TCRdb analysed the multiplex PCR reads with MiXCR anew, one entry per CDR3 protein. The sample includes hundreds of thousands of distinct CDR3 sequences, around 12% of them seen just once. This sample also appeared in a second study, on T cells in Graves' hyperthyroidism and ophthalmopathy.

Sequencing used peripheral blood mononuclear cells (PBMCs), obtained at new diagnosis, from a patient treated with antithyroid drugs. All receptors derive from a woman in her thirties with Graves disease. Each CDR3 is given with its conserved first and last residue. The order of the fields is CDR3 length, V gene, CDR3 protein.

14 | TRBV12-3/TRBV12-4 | CASSSAGGANVLTF
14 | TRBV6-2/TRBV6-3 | CASTTGHLNTEAFF
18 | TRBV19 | CASSTTLGGGRQRETQYF
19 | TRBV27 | CASSLRRPSGIGVTDTQYF
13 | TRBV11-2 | CASSPSWVETQYF
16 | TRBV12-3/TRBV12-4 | CASSPLDSVLSYEQYF
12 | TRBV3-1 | CASSYKVGPQHF
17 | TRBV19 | CASSTGGWTSGANVLTF
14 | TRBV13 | CASSLESGGDEQYF
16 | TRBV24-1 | CATSDSSGGIFQPQHF
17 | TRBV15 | CATSPTSIKTGNTEAFF
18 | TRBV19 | CASSIDLWGSLYNQPQHF
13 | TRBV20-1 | CSARGPGWGEQYF
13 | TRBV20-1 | CSANHPMTGELFF
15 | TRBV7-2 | CASSLGRGIGYGYTF
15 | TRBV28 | CASTSGQASYNEQFF
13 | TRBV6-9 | CASSYQGLQPQHF
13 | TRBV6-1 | CASQTGSGNTIYF
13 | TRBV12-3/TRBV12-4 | CASSPNDLYEQYF